Below, 29 T cell receptor beta chains from the same sample are listed, as sequenced in a study of T-cell reconstitution after alpha-beta-depleted transplantation in children. A TCRbeta library incorporating unique molecular identifiers was prepared. TCRdb analysed the PCR reads with MiXCR anew, one entry per CDR3 protein. The sample carries approximately 800,000 distinct CDR3 sequences, 15% to 20% recorded once. The source material was PBMCs, mostly from graft donor cells, sampled 360 days after TCRalphabeta/CD19-depleted stem cell transplant. These receptors were taken from a male patient aged 10 to 17 who had a stem cell transplant for acute lymphoblastic leukemia, so the T cells may come from the graft donor.

The genes are TRBV12-3 or TRBV12-4 and TRBJ2-1, with 11 bases aligning to TRBD2. The CDR3 covers 15 residues. V lost 6 bases to trimming and J lost 6 bases; unmatched junction nucleotides: 7. The DNA for the CDR3 is TGTGCCAGCAGGGATAGCGGGAGGGGTCCCAATGAGCAGTTCTTC. Translating it yields CASRDSGRGPNEQFF.

V usage is TRBV6-1 and J usage is TRBJ2-7; possible D gene TRBD1, 6 bases. The CDR3 runs to 15 residues. Germline V CDR1 and CDR2: MNHNS, SASEGT. Trimming took 4 bases from V and 3 from J, leaving 16 bases between them. The CDR3 sequence: CASSVSGTINYEQYF. CDR3 nucleotide sequence: TGTGCCAGCAGTGTCTCCGGGACAATCAACTACGAGCAGTACTTC.

V gene TRBV27 combines with J gene TRBJ1-4, with 9 bases lining up with TRBD1. V lost 5 bases, J lost 8 bases, and 6 bases stayed unmatched. The CDR3 loop spans 14 amino acids. In germline, CDR1 is MNHEY, CDR2 SMNVEV (reference sequence). In nucleotides, the CDR3 is TGTGCCAGCAGTCGGGACAGGGAAACGGAAAAACTGTTTTTT. Amino acids: CASSRDRETEKLFF.

This clonotype was observed a handful of times. The gene calls are TRBV5-4 and TRBJ2-3; D not certain. The CDR3 loop spans 17 amino acids. CDR1 is SGHNT and CDR2 is YYREEE in the germline V gene (reference sequence). V gave up 0 bases and J gave up 3 bases, with 17 bases separating them. CDR3 in DNA: TGTGCCAGCAGCTTGGAACAGACCTCACATCCTACAGATACGCAGTATTTT. Translating gives CASSLEQTSHPTDTQYF.

The chain carries TRBV11-2 and TRBJ2-7; D possibly corresponds to TRBD1 (7 bases). Germline lookup yields CDR1 SGHAT and CDR2 FQNNGV. Trimming pared 3 bases from V and 4 bases from J, leaving 22 bases between. The CDR3 runs 17 residues. The CDR3 coding sequence is TGTGCCAGCAGCTTCCTGAGATGGGGAGGACAGGCATACGAGCAGTACTTC. Protein: CASSFLRWGGQAYEQYF.

The rearrangement uses TRBV11-1 and TRBJ2-2; TRBD1 agrees at 9 bases. The CDR3 loop spans 18 amino acids. The V segment lost 6 bases and the J segment 2 bases; nucleotides outside the gene matches: 13. Germline values: CDR1 SGHAT, CDR2 FQDESV (reference sequence). CDR3 in amino acids: CASSFYFTGGPNTGELFF. In nucleotides, the CDR3 is TGTGCCAGCAGTTTTTATTTCACAGGGGGCCCAAACACCGGGGAGCTGTTTTTT.

In DNA, the CDR3 is TGTGCCAGCAGTCTATCGGGACAGACTGGAAACACCATATATTTT. It codes for CASSLSGQTGNTIYF. J is TRBJ1-3 and V is TRBV6-5; TRBD1 matches 7 bases. J was trimmed by 2 bases and V by 5 bases; bases with no gene match: 6. The CDR3 totals 15 residues. CDR1 is MNHEY, CDR2 SVGAGI, per germline.

The chain joins TRBV30 to TRBJ1-3, with D perhaps matching TRBD1 (5 bases). V was shortened by 0 bases and J by 0 bases, with 12 bases between the two germline ends. CDR1 is GTSNPN and CDR2 is SVGIG in the germline V gene (reference sequence). CDR3 length: 16 amino acids. CDR3 DNA: TGTGCCTGGAGTGTAAGACAGTACTTCTCTGGAAACACCATATATTTT. Translation: CAWSVRQYFSGNTIYF.

This clonotype was counted ten times or more. The CDR3 sequence: CASSLVRPVGEAFF. The CDR3, as DNA: TGCGCCAGCAGCTTGGTGAGACCGGTTGGTGAAGCTTTCTTT. The rearrangement joins TRBV5-1 to TRBJ1-1; no clear D. The germline V gene has CDR1 SGHRS and CDR2 YFSETQ. The length of the CDR3 is 14 residues. Trimming pared 0 bases from V and 7 bases from J, leaving 13 bases between.

The chain employs TRBV20-1 and TRBJ2-1; 11 nucleotides align to TRBD1. J gave up 8 bases and V 6 bases, and 15 bases lay outside the gene matches. CDR1 is DFQATT, CDR2 SNEGSKA, per germline (reference sequence). The CDR3 loop spans 16 amino acids. As DNA, the CDR3 is TGCAGTGCACCAGGGAGGCCGGGGACAGGGGGACATGAGCAGTTCTTC. Its protein product is CSAPGRPGTGGHEQFF.

This clonotype turned up a few times. V gene TRBV12-3 or TRBV12-4 combines with J gene TRBJ2-4; D is possibly TRBD1 or TRBD2 (5 bases each). Trimming removed 7 bases from V and 6 bases from J, with 13 bases in between. The CDR3 sequence is 13 residues long. CDR3: CASKGPNRNIQYF. The CDR3 DNA is TGTGCCAGCAAGGGACCAAATCGAAACATTCAGTACTTC.

V usage is TRBV29-1 and J usage is TRBJ2-2; D gene uncertain. The CDR3 has 12 amino acids. Trimming shortened V by 7 bases and J by 7 bases, and 13 bases separated the two germline ends. Germline lookup yields CDR1 SQVTM and CDR2 ANQGSEA. CDR3 protein: CSALSSGGELFF. The CDR3 DNA follows: TGCAGCGCTCTTTCTTCGGGCGGGGAGCTGTTTTTT.

The J gene is TRBJ2-4, the V gene TRBV20-1; D not certain. Trimming cost V 3 bases and J 0 bases, with 3 bases left between them. Germline CDR1 is DFQATT and CDR2 is SNEGSKA (reference sequence). This CDR3 is built from 12 residues. CDR3 protein: CSASLAKNIQYF. The CDR3 DNA reads as TGCAGTGCTAGTCTAGCCAAAAACATTCAGTACTTC.

The genes are TRBV5-1 and TRBJ2-7; 12 nucleotides align to TRBD2. Trimming removed 6 bases from V and 2 bases from J; junction bases left unmatched: 6. CDR1 and CDR2 from the germline V gene are SGHRS and YFSETQ. The CDR3 consists of 15 residues. The CDR3 sequence is CASMRTSGETYEQYF. Here the CDR3 DNA reads TGCGCCAGCATGAGGACTAGCGGGGAAACCTACGAGCAGTACTTC.

The sample holds a few counts of this clonotype. The V and J genes are TRBV11-2 and TRBJ2-2; 8 positions agree with TRBD2. Trimming took 0 bases from V and 0 from J; bases not matched to a gene: 12. The V gene's germline CDR1 is SGHAT and CDR2 FQNNGV. The CDR3 contains 20 residues. CDR3 region: CASSLEILGTGGANTGELFF. For the CDR3, the DNA is TGTGCCAGCAGCTTAGAAATCTTGGGAACGGGAGGGGCGAACACCGGGGAGCTGTTTTTT.

The chain links TRBV4-1 to TRBJ2-7; perhaps TRBD1 as D (6 bases). The germline gives CDR1 MGHRA, CDR2 YSYEKL. V shed 0 bases and J shed 0 bases, with 24 bases lying between them. This CDR3 has 20 residues. The CDR3 reads CASSQEVGGFKATDSYEQYF. The CDR3 DNA reads as TGCGCCAGCAGCCAAGAGGTTGGGGGCTTTAAGGCTACGGACTCCTACGAGCAGTACTTC.

In its sample, this clonotype was seen many times. V is TRBV4-1 and J is TRBJ2-2; the match to TRBD2 covers 9 bases. Germline V gene lookup returns CDR1 MGHRA and CDR2 YSYEKL. V lost 3 bases to trimming and J lost 3 bases; unmatched junction nucleotides: 2. The CDR3 consists of 15 residues. CDR3 sequence: CASSQTSGYTGELFF. The CDR3 DNA is TGCGCCAGCAGCCAGACTAGCGGATACACCGGGGAGCTGTTTTTT.

CDR3 DNA sequence: TGTGCCTGGAGTGCCGATATGCTCTTGGGGGCCAACGTCCTGACTTTC. This gives the protein CAWSADMLLGANVLTF. V is TRBV30 and J is TRBJ2-6, with D unclear. The germline CDR1 and CDR2 sequences are GTSNPN and SVGIG (reference sequence). The ends were cut back, 1 base at V and 4 bases at J, with 14 bases in the middle. The CDR3 consists of 16 residues.

The rearrangement joins TRBV29-1 to TRBJ2-7; TRBD1 might be the D (6 bases). V was cut by 1 base and J by 4 bases, with 20 bases left in between. CDR1 SQVTM and CDR2 ANQGSEA come from the germline V gene. The CDR3 is made up of 16 amino acids. The CDR3 DNA follows: TGCAGCGTTGAAGTGGACAGCCAAGGCGCCCTATACGAGCAGTACTTC. It translates to CSVEVDSQGALYEQYF.

The chain links TRBV20-1 to TRBJ2-5, with D possibly matching TRBD1 (6 bases). Germline V gene lookup returns CDR1 DFQATT and CDR2 SNEGSKA (reference sequence). The CDR3 is 15 amino acids. V lost 4 bases and J 2 bases, leaving 17 bases between the germline ends. The chain's CDR3 is CSAIQGLARQETQYF. CDR3 nucleotide sequence: TGCAGTGCTATCCAGGGGTTAGCCCGACAAGAGACCCAGTACTTC.

The chain joins TRBV3-1 to TRBJ2-7; 9 nucleotides line up with TRBD2. Germline CDR1 LGHDT, CDR2 YNNKEL (reference sequence). Germline trimming cut 3 bases from V and 2 bases from J; bases unmatched to any gene: 5. There are 15 residues in the CDR3. In nucleotides, the CDR3 is TGTGCCAGCAGCCAGGTAGCGGGAGTCCCCTACGAGCAGTACTTC. The encoded protein is CASSQVAGVPYEQYF.

This clonotype has a handful of counts. The gene calls are TRBV6-5 and TRBJ2-2, with 15 bases that match TRBD2. V dropped 8 bases and J dropped 3; count of bases not matched to a gene: 13. This CDR3 comprises 19 residues. The germline V gene has CDR1 MNHEY and CDR2 SVGAGI. The CDR3: CASVYRQGLAGGDTGELFF. The CDR3 region has the DNA TGTGCCAGCGTATACCGACAGGGACTAGCGGGAGGTGACACCGGGGAGCTGTTTTTT.

The J gene is TRBJ2-3, the V gene TRBV20-1; TRBD2 might be the D (6 bases). CDR1 DFQATT and CDR2 SNEGSKA come from the germline V gene (reference sequence). This CDR3 has 16 amino acids. The CDR3 spells CCASVWTSQSTDTQYF. CDR3 coding DNA: TGCTGCGCTAGCGTCTGGACGAGTCAGAGCACAGATACGCAGTATTTT.

In its sample, this clonotype was seen a few times. The CDR3 DNA is TGTGCCAGCAGACCGGGACCCAGGGGGGCTGAAGCTTTCTTT. Translating it yields CASRPGPRGAEAFF. The V and J genes are TRBV12-3 or TRBV12-4 and TRBJ1-1, with TRBD1 matching over 7 bases. This CDR3 spans 14 amino acids. Trimming removed 6 bases from V and 6 bases from J; junction bases left unmatched: 10.

A few counts support this clonotype. V usage is TRBV29-1 and J usage is TRBJ2-1, with 8 bases that match TRBD2. The CDR3 has 13 residues. CDR1 is SQVTM and CDR2 is ANQGSEA in the germline V gene. The CDR3 bases are TGCAGGGCCTCCGGGACTAGGGCGGGTGAGCAGTTCTTC. It is translated as CRASGTRAGEQFF.

This clonotype appeared a few times. V gene TRBV7-8 combines with J gene TRBJ1-5; no firm D call. The length of the CDR3 is 14 residues. Per the germline V gene, CDR1 is SGHVS and CDR2 is FQNEAQ. V shed 8 bases and J shed 8 bases, with 19 bases lying between them. This CDR3 reads CASSSYLVIEPQHF. The CDR3 DNA follows: TGTGCCAGCTCTTCGTATCTGGTTATAGAGCCCCAGCATTTT.

Here the CDR3 DNA reads TGTGCCAGCAGTTTAGCGGGGCCGGGACAGGGGCCTAGCGGGAGAGACCACGAGCAGTACTTC. Translated, it gives CASSLAGPGQGPSGRDHEQYF. The chain recombines TRBV12-3 or TRBV12-4 with TRBJ2-7; either TRBD1 or TRBD2 may supply D (10 bases each). This CDR3 comprises 21 residues. The V and J ends lost 0 bases and 5 bases respectively, with 32 bases between them.

This clonotype was seen a few times. J is TRBJ2-3 and V is TRBV7-2; D is undetermined. The V end lost 1 base, the J end lost 2 bases, and 13 bases lay between the germline ends. The germline V gene has CDR1 SGHTA and CDR2 FQGNSA. The CDR3 runs 16 residues. The CDR3 DNA follows: TGTGCCAGCAGCTTAGTGGCGTCGCTGCTCACAGATACGCAGTATTTT. It yields the protein CASSLVASLLTDTQYF.

There are many counts of this clonotype. V is TRBV29-1 and J is TRBJ1-1; D uncertain. Trimming stripped 8 bases from V and 1 base from J, with 8 bases between. Per germline, CDR1 SQVTM and CDR2 ANQGSEA. The length of the CDR3 is 11 residues. CDR3 bases: TGCAGCTTGGTGAGGAACACTGAAGCTTTCTTT. Translation gives CSLVRNTEAFF.